This T cell receptor beta chain was recorded in a study of glioma-infiltrating T cells. Findings and limits, study-wide: Above-expected tissue-blood divergence occurred in all gliomas, most in low-grade ones. CDR3 overlap between tissue and blood was very small.

A word on this clonotype: Its antigen is as yet unknown.

The V end was cut by 1 base, the J end by 2 bases, with 11 bases between. Germline values: CDR1 DFQATT, CDR2 SNEGSKA (reference sequence). This CDR3 is built from 14 residues. The iRepertoire nested amplicon-rescue multiplex PCR amplified TCR alpha and beta CDR3s from RNA. One-step reverse transcription and amplification started from approximately 100-400 ng of tissue mRNA or PBMC total RNA. MiXCR, run by TCRdb on the multiplex PCR reads, gives a single entry per CDR3 protein. The sample lists about 140,000 distinct CDR3 sequences, roughly 43% occurring once. The TCR comes from a human donor with low-grade glioma or glioblastoma, undergoing nonglioma brain surgery, or in good health (not recorded which). Sequencing used glioma tissue, nonneoplastic brain tissue, or PBMCs (not recorded which). The chain carries TRBV20-1 and TRBJ2-5; D gene uncertain. CDR3 DNA sequence: TGCAGTGCTAGAGGAAGCGAGGTACAAGAGACCCAGTACTTC. Translating gives CSARGSEVQETQYF.